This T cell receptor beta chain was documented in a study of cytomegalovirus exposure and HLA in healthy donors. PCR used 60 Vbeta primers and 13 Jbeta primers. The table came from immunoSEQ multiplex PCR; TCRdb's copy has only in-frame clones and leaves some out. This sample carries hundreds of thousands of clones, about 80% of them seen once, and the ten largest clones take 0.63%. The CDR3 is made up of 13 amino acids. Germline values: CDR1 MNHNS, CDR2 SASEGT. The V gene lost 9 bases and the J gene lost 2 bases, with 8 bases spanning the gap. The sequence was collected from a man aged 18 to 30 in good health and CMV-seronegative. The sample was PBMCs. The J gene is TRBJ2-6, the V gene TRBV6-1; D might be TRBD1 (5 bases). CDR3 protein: CASRQTGANVLTF. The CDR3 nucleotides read TGTGCCAGTAGACAGACTGGGGCCAACGTCCTGACTTTC.